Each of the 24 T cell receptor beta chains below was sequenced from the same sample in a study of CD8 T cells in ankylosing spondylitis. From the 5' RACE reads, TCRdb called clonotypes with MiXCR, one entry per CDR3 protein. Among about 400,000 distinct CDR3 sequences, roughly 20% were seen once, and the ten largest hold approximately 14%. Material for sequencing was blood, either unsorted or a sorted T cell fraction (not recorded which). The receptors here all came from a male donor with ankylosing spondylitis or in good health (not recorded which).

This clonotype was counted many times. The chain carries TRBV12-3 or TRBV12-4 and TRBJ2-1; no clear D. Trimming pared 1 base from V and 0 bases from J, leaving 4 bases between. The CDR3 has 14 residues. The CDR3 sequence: CASSLEDSYNEQFF. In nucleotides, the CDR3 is TGTGCCAGCAGTTTAGAGGACTCCTACAATGAGCAGTTCTTC.

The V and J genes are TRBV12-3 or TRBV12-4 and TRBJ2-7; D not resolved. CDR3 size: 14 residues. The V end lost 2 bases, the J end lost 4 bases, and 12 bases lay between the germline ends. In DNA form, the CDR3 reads TGTGCCAGCAGTTTAAGCAGTGATCCATACGAGCAGTACTTC. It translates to CASSLSSDPYEQYF.

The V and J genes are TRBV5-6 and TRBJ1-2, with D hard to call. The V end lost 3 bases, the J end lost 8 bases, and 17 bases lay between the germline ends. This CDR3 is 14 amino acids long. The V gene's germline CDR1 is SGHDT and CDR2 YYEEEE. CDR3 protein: CASSSVEGGGGYTF. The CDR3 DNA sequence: TGTGCCAGCAGCTCGGTCGAGGGAGGCGGGGGCTACACCTTC.

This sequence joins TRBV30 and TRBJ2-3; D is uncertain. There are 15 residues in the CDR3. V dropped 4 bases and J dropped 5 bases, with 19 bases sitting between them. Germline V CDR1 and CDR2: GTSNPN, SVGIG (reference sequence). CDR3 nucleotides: TGTGCCTGGACGGGCGGCCCCGGAGACGGAGATACGCAGTATTTT. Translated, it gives CAWTGGPGDGDTQYF.

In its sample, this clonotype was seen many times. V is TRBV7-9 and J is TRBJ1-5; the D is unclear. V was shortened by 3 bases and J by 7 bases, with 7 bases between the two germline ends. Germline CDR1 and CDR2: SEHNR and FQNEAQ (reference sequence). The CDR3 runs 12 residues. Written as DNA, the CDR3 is TGTGCCAGCAGCTTCACGACACAGCCCCAGCATTTT. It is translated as CASSFTTQPQHF.

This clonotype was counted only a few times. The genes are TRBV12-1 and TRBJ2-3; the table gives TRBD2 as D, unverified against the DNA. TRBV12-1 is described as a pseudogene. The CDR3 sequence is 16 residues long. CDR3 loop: CASSFRAGGPTDTQYF. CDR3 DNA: TGTGCCAGCAGCTTTAGAGCGGGGGGGCCGACAGATACGCAGTATTTT.

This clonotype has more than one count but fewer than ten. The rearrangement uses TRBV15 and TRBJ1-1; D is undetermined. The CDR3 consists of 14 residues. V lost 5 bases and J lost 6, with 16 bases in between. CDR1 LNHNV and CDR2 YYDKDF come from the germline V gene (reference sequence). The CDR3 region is CATSPRSTLPEAFF. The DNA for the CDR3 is TGTGCCACCAGCCCCCGCTCAACGCTACCTGAAGCTTTCTTT. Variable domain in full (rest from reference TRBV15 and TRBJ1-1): DAMVIQNPRYQVTQFGKPVTLSCSQTLNHNVMYWYQQKSSQAPKLLFHYYDKDFNNEADTPDNFQSRRPNTSFCFLDIRSPGLGDTAMYLCATSPRSTLPEAFFGQGTRLTVV.

Here the CDR3 DNA reads TGTGCCAGCAGCTTAGCTAGCGGGGGGCCCAGCTCCTACAATGAGCAGTTCTTC. Amino acids: CASSLASGGPSSYNEQFF. The rearrangement links TRBV7-2 to TRBJ2-1; 10 bases map to TRBD2. The CDR3 contains 18 residues. With 0 bases clipped from V and 0 bases from J, the junction kept 5 bases outside the gene matches. Germline CDR1 and CDR2: SGHTA and FQGNSA.

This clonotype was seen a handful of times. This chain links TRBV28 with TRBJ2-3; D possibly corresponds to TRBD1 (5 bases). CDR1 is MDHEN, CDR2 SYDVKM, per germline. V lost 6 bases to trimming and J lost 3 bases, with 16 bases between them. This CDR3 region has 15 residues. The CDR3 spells CASRDIGESTDTQYF. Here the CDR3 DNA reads TGTGCCAGCAGGGATATAGGGGAATCGACAGATACGCAGTATTTT.

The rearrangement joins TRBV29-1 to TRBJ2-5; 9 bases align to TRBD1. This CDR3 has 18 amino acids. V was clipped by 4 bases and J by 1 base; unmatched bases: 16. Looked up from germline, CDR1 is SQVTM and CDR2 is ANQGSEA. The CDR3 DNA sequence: TGCAGCGTTGCAAAATTTGAGGGGGGGGACAGGGTCCAAGAGACCCAGTACTTC. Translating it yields CSVAKFEGGDRVQETQYF.

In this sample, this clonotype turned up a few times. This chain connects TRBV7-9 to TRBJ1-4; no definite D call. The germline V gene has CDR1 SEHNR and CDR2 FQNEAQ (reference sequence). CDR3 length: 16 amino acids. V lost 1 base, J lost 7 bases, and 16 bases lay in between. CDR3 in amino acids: CASSLEGASTTEKLFF. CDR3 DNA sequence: TGTGCCAGCAGCTTAGAAGGAGCCAGTACGACTGAAAAACTGTTTTTT.

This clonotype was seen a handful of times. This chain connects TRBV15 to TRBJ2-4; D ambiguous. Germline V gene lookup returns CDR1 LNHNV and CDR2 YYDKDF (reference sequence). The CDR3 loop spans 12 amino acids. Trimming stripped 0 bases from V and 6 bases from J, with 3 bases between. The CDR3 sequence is CATSREINIQYF. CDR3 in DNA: TGTGCCACCAGCAGAGAGATAAACATTCAGTACTTC.

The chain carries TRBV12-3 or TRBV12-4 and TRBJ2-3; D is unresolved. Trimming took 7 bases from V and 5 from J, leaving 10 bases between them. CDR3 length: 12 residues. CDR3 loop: CASTLSGDTQYF. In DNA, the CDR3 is TGTGCCAGCACCCTCTCTGGAGATACGCAGTATTTT.

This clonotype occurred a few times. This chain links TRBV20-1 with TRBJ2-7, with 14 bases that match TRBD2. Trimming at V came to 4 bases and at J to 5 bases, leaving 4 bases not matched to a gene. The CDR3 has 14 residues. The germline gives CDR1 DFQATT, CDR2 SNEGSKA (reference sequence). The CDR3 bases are TGCAGTGCTACAAGACTAGCGGGGGGGAACGAGCAGTACTTC. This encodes CSATRLAGGNEQYF.

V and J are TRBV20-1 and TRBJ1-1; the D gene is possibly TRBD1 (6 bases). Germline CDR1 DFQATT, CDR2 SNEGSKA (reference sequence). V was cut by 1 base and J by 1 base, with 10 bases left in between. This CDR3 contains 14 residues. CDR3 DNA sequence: TGCAGTGCTAGAGCCTCGACAGGGAACACTGAAGCTTTCTTT. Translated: CSARASTGNTEAFF.

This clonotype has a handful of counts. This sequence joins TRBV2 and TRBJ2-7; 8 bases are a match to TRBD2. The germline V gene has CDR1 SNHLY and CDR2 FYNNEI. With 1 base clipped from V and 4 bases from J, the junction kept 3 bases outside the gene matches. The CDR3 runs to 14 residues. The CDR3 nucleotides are TGTGCCAGCAGTGAAGTGGCGGGGGGTTACGAGCAGTACTTC. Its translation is CASSEVAGGYEQYF.

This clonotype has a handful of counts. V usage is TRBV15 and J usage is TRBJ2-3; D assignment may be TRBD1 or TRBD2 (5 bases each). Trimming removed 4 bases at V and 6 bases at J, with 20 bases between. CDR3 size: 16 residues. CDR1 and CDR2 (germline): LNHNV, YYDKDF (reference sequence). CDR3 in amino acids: CATSTRTGLKQDTQYF. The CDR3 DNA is TGTGCCACCAGCACCAGAACAGGACTGAAACAGGATACGCAGTATTTT.

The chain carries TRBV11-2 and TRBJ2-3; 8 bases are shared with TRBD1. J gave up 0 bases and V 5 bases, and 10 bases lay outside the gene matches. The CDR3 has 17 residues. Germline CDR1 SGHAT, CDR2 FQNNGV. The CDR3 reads CASSTGTGPLSTDTQYF. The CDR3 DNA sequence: TGTGCCAGCAGCACCGGGACAGGACCACTCAGCACAGATACGCAGTATTTT.

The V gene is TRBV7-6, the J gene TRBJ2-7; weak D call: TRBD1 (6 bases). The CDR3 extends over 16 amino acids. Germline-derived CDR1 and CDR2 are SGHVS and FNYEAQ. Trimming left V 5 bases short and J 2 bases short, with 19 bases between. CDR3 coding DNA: TGTGCCAGCAGCCTAGGGTCCCCCAGGGGAGCCTACGAGCAGTACTTC. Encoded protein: CASSLGSPRGAYEQYF.

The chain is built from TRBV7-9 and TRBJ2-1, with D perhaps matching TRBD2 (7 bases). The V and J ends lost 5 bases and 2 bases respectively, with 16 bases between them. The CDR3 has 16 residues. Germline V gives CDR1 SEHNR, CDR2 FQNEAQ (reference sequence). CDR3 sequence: CASSPRGGGAYNEQFF. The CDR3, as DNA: TGTGCCAGCAGCCCTCGTGGGGGGGGCGCCTACAATGAGCAGTTCTTC.

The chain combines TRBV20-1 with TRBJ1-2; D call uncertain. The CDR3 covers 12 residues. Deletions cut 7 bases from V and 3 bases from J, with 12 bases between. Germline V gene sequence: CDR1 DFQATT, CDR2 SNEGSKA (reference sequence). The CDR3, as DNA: TGCAGTGTTCGTGTCGCGGACTATGGCTACACCTTC. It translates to CSVRVADYGYTF.

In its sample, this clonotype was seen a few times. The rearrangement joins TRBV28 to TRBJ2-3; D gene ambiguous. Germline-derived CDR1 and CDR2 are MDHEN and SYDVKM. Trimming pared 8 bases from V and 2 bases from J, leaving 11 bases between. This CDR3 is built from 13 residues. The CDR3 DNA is TGTGCCAGCGGGCTACGACACACAGATACGCAGTATTTT. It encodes CASGLRHTDTQYF. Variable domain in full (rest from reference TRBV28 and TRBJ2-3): DVKVTQSSRYLVKRTGEKVFLECVQDMDHENMFWYRQDPGLGLRLIYFSYDVKMKEKGDIPEGYSVSREKKERFSLILESASTNQTSMYLCASGLRHTDTQYFGPGTRLTVL.

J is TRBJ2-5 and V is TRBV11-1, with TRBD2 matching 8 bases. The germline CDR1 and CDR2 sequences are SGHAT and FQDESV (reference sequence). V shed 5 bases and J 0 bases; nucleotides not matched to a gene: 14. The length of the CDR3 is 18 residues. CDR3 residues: CASSQQSGGGPYQETQYF. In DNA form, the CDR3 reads TGTGCCAGCAGCCAACAGTCCGGGGGGGGACCGTACCAAGAGACCCAGTACTTC.

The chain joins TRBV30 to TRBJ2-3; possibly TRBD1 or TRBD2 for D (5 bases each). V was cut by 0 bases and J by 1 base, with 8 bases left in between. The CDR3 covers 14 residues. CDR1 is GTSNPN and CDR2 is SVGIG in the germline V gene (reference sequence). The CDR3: CAWSVGAGTDTQYF. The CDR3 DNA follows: TGTGCCTGGAGTGTCGGGGCGGGCACAGATACGCAGTATTTT.